This TCR beta chain was obtained from a study of T cell repertoires in aging, cancer and after chemotherapy. The overall study: Healthy donor repertoires were recorded over several months to years and showed clear clonal overlap. The whole study produced a dataset of several million TCR reads. Study-wide points: Age-matched healthy donors had significantly more diverse, less clonal blood TCR repertoires than untreated cancer patients. Loss of evenness, beyond lost richness, contributed to age-related TCR diversity decline in cancer patients.

A mixed TRB-A/B primer pool amplified rearranged TRB by multiplex touch-down PCR. TCRdb recomputed calls from the multiplex PCR reads with MiXCR, one row per CDR3 protein. The data show some 2,600 distinct CDR3 sequences, with around a quarter seen just once and about 11% held by the top ten. Peripheral blood genomic DNA, not sorted cells or RNA, was the template. This clonotype was seen a handful of times. The antigen remains unidentified. The V gene lost 7 bases and the J gene lost 5 bases, with 8 bases spanning the gap. This CDR3 region has 11 residues. Sequenced material: blood. The chain combines TRBV12-3 or TRBV12-4 with TRBJ1-1; no definite D call. The origin of this receptor is a human donor in good health. CDR3 protein: CASTVFTEAFF. The DNA for the CDR3 is TGTGCCAGCACCGTTTTTACTGAAGCTTTCTTT.